This TCR beta chain was retrieved from a study of Ad26.COV2.S vaccination and SARS-CoV-2 variants. Study background: Once or twice, 56 days apart, Ad26.COV2.S was delivered intramuscularly. Study outcomes and limitations: Possible underestimation of total T cell responses by the TCR breadth and depth analyses was noted. Vaccinees displayed broader spike-specific TCR repertoires than placebo recipients. Reported findings describe substantial breadth in spike-specific CD8+ and CD4+ T cell responses following vaccination.

Regarding this clone: Its antigen is undetermined.

CDR1 is MNHEY, CDR2 SVGEGT, per germline. The CDR3 loop spans 15 amino acids. V dropped 2 bases and J dropped 7; count of bases not matched to a gene: 3. The treatment: approximately 18 received Ad26.COV2.S at low or high dose, single or two shots; several received placebo; per-sample allocation not given. Samples were taken on day 63 after the first vaccine or placebo injection. Generated by immunoSEQ multiplex PCR, the TCRdb table keeps only in-frame clones and is missing some. Of approximately 360,000 clones listed, roughly 85% are singletons. The sequence was obtained from a person aged 18-65 years who received the Ad26.COV2.S COVID-19 vaccine or a placebo. Material: peripheral blood, obtained in a trial of Ad26.COV2.S vaccine versus placebo. V gene TRBV6-2 or TRBV6-3 combines with J gene TRBJ1-6; 9 bases line up with TRBD1. CDR3 sequence reads: CASSYRDRVNSPLHF. CDR3 nucleotide sequence: TGTGCCAGCAGTTACCGGGACAGGGTAAATTCACCCCTCCACTTT.